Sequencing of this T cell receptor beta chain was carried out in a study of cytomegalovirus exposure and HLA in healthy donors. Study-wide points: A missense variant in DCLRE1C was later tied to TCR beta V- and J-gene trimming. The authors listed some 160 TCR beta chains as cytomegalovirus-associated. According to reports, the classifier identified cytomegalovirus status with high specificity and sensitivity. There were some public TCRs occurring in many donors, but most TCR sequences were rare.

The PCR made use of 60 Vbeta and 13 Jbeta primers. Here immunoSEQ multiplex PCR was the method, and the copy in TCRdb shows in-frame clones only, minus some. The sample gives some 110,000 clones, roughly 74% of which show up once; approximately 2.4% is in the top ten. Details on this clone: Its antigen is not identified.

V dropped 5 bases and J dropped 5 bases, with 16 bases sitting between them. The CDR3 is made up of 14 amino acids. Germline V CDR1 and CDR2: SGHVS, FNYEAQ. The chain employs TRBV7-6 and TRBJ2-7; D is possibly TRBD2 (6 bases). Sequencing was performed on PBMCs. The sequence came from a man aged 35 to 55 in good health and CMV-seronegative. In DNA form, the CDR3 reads TGTGCCAGCAGCCCCGAGGCGGGGTGGGACGAGCAGTACTTC. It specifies CASSPEAGWDEQYF.